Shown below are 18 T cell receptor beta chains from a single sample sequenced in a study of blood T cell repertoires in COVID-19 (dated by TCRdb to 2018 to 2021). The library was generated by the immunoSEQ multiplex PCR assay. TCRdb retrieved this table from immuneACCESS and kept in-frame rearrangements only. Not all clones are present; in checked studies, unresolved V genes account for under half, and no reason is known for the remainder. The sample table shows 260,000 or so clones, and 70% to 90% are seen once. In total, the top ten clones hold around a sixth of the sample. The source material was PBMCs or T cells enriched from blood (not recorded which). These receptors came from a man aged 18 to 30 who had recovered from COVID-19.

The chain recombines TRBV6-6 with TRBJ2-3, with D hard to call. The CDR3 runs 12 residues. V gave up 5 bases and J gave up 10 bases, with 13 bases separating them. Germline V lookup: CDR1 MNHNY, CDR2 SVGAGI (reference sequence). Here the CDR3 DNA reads TGTGCCAGCAGTCATCTTAAAAATGCGCAGTATTTT. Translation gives CASSHLKNAQYF.

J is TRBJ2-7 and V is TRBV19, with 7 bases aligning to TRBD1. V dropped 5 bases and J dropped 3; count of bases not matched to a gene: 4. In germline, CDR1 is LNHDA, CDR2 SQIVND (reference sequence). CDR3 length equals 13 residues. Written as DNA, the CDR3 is TGTGCCAGTAGTGTTGACAGGGACTACGAGCAGTACTTC. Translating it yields CASSVDRDYEQYF.

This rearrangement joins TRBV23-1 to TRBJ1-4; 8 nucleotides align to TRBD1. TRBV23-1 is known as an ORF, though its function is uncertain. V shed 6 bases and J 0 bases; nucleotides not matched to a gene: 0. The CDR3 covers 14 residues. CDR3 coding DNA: TGCGCCAGCAGACAGGGGGCAACTAATGAAAAACTGTTTTTT. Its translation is CASRQGATNEKLFF.

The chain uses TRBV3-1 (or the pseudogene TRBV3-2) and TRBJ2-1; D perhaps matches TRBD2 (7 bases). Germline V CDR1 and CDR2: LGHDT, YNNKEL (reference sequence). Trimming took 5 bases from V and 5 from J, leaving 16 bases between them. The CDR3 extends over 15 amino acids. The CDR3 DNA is TGTGCCAGCAGCGCCGGGGGGCTTGGGAACAATGAGCAGTTCTTC. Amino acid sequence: CASSAGGLGNNEQFF.

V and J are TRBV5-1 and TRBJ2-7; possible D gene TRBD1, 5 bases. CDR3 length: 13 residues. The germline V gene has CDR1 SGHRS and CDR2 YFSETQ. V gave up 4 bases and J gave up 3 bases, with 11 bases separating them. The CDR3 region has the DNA TGCGCCAGCAGCCCAACAGGAAACTACGAGCAGTACTTC. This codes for CASSPTGNYEQYF.

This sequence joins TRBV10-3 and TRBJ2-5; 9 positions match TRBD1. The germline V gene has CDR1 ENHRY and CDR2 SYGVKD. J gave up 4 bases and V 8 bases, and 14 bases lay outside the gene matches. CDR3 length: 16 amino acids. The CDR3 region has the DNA TGTGCCATCGGCCCCTACCGGGACAGGGAGGGAGAGACCCAGTACTTC. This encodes CAIGPYRDREGETQYF.

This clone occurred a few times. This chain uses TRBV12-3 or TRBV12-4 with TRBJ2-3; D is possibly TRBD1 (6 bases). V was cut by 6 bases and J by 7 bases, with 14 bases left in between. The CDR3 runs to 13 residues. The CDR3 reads CASSLPGQHTQYF. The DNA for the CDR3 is TGTGCCAGCAGCCTACCGGGACAACATACGCAGTATTTT.

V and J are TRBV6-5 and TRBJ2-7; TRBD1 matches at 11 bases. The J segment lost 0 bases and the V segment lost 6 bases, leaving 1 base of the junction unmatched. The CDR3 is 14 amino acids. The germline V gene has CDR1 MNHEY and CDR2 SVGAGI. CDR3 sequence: CASRGTGGSYEQYF. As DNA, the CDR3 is TGTGCCAGCAGGGGGACAGGGGGCTCCTACGAGCAGTACTTC.

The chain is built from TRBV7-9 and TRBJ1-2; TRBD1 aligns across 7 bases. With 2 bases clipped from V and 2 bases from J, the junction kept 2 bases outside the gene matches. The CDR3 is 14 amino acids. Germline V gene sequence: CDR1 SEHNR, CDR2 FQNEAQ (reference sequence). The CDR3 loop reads CASSLSDRNYGYTF. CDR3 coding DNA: TGTGCCAGCAGCTTATCGGACAGGAACTATGGCTACACCTTC.

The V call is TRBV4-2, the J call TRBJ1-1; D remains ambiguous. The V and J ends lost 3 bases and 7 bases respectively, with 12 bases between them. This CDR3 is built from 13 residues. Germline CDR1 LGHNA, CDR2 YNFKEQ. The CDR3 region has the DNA TGTGCCAGCAGCCAGGAGGGAGTTGGTGAAGCTTTCTTT. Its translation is CASSQEGVGEAFF.

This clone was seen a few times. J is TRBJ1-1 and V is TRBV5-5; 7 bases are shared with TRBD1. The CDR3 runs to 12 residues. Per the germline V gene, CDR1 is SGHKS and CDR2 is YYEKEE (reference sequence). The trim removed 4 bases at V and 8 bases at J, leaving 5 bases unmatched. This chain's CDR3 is CASSVGTAEAFF. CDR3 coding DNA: TGTGCCAGCAGCGTCGGGACAGCAGAAGCTTTCTTT.

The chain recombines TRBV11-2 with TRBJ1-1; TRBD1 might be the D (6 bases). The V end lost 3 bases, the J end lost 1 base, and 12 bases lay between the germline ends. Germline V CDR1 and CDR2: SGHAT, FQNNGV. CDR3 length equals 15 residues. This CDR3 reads CASSFNGQRNTEAFF. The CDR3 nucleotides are TGTGCCAGCAGCTTCAATGGACAGAGGAACACTGAAGCTTTCTTT.

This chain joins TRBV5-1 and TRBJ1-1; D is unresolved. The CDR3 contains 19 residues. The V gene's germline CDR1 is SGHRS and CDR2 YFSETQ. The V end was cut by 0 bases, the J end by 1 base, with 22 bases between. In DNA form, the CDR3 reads TGCGCCAGCAGCTTGGCCGCGGTCCGGTCTCTCGAAAAGAACACTGAAGCTTTCTTT. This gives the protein CASSLAAVRSLEKNTEAFF.

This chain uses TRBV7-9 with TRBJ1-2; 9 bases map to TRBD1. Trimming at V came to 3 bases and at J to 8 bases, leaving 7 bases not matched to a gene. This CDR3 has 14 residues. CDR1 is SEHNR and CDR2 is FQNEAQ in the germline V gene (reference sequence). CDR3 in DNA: TGTGCCAGCAGCTTCGTACAGGGGGCGACGGGCTACACCTTC. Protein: CASSFVQGATGYTF.

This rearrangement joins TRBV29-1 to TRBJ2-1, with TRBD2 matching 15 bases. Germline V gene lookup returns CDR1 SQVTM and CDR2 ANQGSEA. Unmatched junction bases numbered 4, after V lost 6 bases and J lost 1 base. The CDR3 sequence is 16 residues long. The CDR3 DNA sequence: TGCAGCGTCTCGGGACTAGCGGGGGGTTCCTACAATGAGCAGTTCTTC. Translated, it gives CSVSGLAGGSYNEQFF.

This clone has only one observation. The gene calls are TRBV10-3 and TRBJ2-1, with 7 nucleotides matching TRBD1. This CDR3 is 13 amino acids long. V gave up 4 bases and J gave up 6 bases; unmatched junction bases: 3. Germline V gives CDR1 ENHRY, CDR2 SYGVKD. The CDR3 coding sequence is TGTGCCATCAGTGGGGCAGGGGGCAATGAGCAGTTCTTC. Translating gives CAISGAGGNEQFF.

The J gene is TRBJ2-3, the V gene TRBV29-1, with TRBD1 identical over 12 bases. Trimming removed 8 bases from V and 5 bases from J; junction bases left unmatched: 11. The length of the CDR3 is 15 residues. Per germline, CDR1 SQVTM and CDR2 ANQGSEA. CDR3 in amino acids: CSSRSGQGALDTQYF. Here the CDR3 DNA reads TGCAGCTCCCGATCGGGACAGGGGGCTTTAGATACGCAGTATTTT.

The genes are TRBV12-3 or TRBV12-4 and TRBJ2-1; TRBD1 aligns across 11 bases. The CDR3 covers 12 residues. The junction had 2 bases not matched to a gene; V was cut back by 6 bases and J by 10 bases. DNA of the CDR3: TGTGCCAGCAGGAGGACAGGGGGCGAGCAGTTCTTC. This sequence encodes CASRRTGGEQFF.